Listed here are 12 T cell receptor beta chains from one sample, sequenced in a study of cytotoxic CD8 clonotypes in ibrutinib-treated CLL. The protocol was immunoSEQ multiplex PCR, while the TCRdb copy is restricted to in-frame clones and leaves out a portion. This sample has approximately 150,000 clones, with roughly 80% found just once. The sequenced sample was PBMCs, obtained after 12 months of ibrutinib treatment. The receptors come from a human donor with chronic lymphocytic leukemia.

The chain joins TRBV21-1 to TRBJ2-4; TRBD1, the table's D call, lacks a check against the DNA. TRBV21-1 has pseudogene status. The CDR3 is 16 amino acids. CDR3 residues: CASSRGQTLAKNIQYF. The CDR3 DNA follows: TGTGCCAGCAGCAGGGGACAGACCCTCGCCAAAAACATTCAGTACTTC.

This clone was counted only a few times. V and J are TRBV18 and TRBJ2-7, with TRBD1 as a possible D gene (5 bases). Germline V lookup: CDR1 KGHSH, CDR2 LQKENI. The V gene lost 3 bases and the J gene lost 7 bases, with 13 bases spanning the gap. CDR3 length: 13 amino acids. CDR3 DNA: TGTGCCAGCTCACCCCCAGGGTTGGGAGAGCAGTACTTC. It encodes CASSPPGLGEQYF.

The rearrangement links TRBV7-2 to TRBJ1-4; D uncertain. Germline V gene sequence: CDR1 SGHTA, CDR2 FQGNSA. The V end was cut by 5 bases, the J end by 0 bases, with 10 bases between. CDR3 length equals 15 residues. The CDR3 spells CASSLDGATNEKLFF. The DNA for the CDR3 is TGTGCCAGCAGCCTGGACGGTGCAACTAATGAAAAACTGTTTTTT.

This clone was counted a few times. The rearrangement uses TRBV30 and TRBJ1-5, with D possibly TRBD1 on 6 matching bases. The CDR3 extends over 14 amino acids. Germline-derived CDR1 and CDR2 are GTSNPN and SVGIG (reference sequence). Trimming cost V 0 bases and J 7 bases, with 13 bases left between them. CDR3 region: CAWSVGGASQPQHF. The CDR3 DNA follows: TGTGCCTGGAGTGTAGGGGGGGCATCCCAGCCCCAGCATTTT. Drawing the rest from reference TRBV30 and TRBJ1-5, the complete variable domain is SQTIHQWPATLVQPVGSPLSLECTVEGTSNPNLYWYRQAAGRGLQLLFYSVGIGQISSEVPQNLSASRPQDRQFILSSKKLLLSDSGFYLCAWSVGGASQPQHFGDGTRLSIL.

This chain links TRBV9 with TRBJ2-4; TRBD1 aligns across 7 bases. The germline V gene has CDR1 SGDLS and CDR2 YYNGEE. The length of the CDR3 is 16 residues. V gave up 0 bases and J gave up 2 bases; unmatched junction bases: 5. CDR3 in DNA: TGTGCCAGCAGCGTAGAAGGGGGCGCATCCAAAAACATTCAGTACTTC. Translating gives CASSVEGGASKNIQYF.

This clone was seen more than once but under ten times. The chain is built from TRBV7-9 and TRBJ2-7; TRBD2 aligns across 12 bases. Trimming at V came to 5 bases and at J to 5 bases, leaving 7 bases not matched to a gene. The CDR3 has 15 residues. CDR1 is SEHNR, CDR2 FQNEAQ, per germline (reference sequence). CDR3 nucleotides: TGTGCCAGCAGCCCACCAGGACTAGCGGGGAACGAGCAGTACTTC. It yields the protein CASSPPGLAGNEQYF. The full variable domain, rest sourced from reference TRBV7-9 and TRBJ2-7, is DTGVSQNPRHKITKRGQNVTFRCDPISEHNRLYWYRQTLGQGPEFLTYFQNEAQLEKSRLLSDRFSAERPKGSFSTLEIQRTEQGDSAMYLCASSPPGLAGNEQYFGPGTRLTVT.

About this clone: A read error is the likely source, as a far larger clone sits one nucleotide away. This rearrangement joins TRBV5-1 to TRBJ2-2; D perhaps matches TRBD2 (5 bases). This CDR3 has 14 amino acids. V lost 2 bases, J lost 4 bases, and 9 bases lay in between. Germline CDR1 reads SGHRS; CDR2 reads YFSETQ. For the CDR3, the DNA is TGCGCCAGCAGCTTAGTTGGGAGCACCGGGGAGCTGTTTTTT. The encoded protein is CASSLVGSTGELFF.

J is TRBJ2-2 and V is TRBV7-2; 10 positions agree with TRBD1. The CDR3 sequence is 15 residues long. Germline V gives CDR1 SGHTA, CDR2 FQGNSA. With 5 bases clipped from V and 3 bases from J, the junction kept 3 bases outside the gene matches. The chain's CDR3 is CASSPDRGDTGELFF. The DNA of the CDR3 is TGTGCCAGCAGCCCGGACAGGGGGGACACCGGGGAGCTGTTTTTT.

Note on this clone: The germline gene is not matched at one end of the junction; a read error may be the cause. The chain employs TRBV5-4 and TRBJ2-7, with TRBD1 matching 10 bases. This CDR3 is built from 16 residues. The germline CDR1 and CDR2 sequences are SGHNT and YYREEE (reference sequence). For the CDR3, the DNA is TGTGTCAGCAGCAGCGAGGGACAGGGGAAGACCTACGAGCAGTACTTC. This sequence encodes CVSSSEGQGKTYEQYF. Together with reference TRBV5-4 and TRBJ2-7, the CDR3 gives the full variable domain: ETGVTQSPTHLIKTRGQQVTLRCSSQSGHNTVSWYQQALGQGPQFIFQYYREEENGRGNFPPRFSGLQFPNYSSELNVNALELDDSALYLCVSSSEGQGKTYEQYFGPGTRLTVT.

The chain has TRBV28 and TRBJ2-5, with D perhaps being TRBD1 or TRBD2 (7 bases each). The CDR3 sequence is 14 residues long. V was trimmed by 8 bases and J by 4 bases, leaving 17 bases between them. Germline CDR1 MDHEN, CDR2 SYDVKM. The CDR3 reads CASQVAGGGETQYF. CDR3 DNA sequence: TGTGCCAGCCAAGTCGCAGGGGGGGGAGAGACCCAGTACTTC.

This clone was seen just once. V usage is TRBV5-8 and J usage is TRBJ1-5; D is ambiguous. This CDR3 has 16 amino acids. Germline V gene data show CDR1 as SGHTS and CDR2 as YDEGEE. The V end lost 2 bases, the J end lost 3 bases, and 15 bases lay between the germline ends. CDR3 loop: CASSFHSLGFNQPQHF. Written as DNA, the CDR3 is TGTGCCAGCAGCTTTCATTCCCTAGGGTTCAATCAGCCCCAGCATTTT.

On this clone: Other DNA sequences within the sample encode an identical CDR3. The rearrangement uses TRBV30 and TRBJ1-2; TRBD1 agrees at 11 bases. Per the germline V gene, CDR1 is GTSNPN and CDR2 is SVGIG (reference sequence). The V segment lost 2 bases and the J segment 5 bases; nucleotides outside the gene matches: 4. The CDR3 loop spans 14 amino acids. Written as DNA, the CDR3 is TGTGCCTGGAGTCCAGGACAGGGGGCTTATGGCTACACCTTC. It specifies CAWSPGQGAYGYTF.